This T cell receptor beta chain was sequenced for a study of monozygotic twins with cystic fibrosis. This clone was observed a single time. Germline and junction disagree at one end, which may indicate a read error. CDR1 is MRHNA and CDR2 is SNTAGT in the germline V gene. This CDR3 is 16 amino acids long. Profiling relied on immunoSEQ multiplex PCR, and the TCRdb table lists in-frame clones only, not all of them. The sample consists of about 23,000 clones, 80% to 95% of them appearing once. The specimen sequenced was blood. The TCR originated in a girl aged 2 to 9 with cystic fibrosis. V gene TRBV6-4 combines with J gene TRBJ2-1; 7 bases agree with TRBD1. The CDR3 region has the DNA TGTGCCAGCAGTGACTCGGGGACAGAGCCCTACAATGAACAGTTCTTC. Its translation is CASSDSGTEPYNEQFF.